These T cell receptor beta chains were read from a single sample in a study of T cell responses to AZD1222 COVID-19 vaccine. The assay was immunoSEQ multiplex PCR, and TCRdb's table has in-frame clones only and misses some. This table has about 130,000 clones, 88% appearing once. The specimen comprised peripheral blood, sampled on day 0 of MenACWY control vaccination. The receptors were gathered from an adult in good health. Each CDR3 is given with its conserved first and last residue. D genes are given only for firm matches. Clone size is stated in some rows and not others, as once, few, many or a class when expanded.

TRBV11-2	TRBD1	.	TRBJ1-2	CASSLVRGQDYGYTF	TGTGCCAGCAGCTTAGTTCGGGGACAGGACTATGGCTACACCTTC
TRBV6-5	.	.	TRBJ1-1	CASSGINTEAFF	TGTGCCAGCTCGGGGATAAACACTGAAGCTTTCTTT
TRBV7-6	TRBD1	.	TRBJ2-7	CASSSPGQNEQYF	TGTGCCAGCAGCTCCCCGGGACAGAACGAGCAGTACTTC
TRBV6-1	.	.	TRBJ1-2	CASSEGLVRIGGYTF	TGTGCCAGCAGTGAAGGTCTGGTGAGGATCGGAGGCTACACCTTC
TRBV25-1	.	.	TRBJ2-1	CASSDGSYNEQFF	TGTGCCAGCAGTGATGGCTCCTACAATGAGCAGTTCTTC
TRBV5-1	.	once	TRBJ1-2	CASSLVGSPRYTF	TGCGCCAGCAGCTTGGTAGGGTCTCCTCGCTACACCTTC
TRBV6-5	.	.	TRBJ2-7	CASSYSGRLSYEQYF	TGTGCCAGCAGTTACTCGGGACGCCTTTCCTACGAGCAGTACTTC
TRBV2	TRBD1	.	TRBJ1-4	CASRTTGVGEKLFF	TGTGCCAGCAGAACTACAGGGGTTGGAGAAAAACTGTTTTTT
TRBV5-4	.	.	TRBJ2-2	CASSLESGELFF	TGTGCCAGCAGCTTAGAATCCGGGGAGCTGTTTTTT
TRBV15	TRBD1	.	TRBJ2-1	CATSRPGQGGTEQFF	TGTGCCACCAGCAGGCCGGGACAGGGAGGGACTGAGCAGTTCTTC
TRBV12-3/TRBV12-4	.	.	TRBJ2-7	CASQISVDYEQYF	TGTGCCAGTCAGATCAGCGTAGACTACGAGCAGTACTTC
TRBV30	TRBD2	.	TRBJ2-1	CAWSVGLAGVDYNEQFF	TGTGCCTGGAGTGTAGGGCTAGCGGGAGTTGACTACAATGAGCAGTTCTTC
TRBV18	TRBD1	.	TRBJ2-7	CASSFWTGSDEQYF	TGTGCCAGCTCCTTTTGGACAGGGTCGGACGAGCAGTACTTC
TRBV7-9	TRBD1	.	TRBJ2-1	CASSRYGTGTLTYNEQFF	TGTGCCAGCAGCCGCTATGGGACAGGGACCTTAACCTACAATGAGCAGTTCTTC
TRBV18	.	few	TRBJ1-1	CASSLTGTEAFF	TGTGCCAGCTCACTTACAGGGACGGAAGCTTTCTTT
TRBV27	.	.	TRBJ2-7	CASSLTSSYEQYF	TGTGCCAGCAGTTTGACGAGTTCCTACGAGCAGTACTTC
TRBV30	TRBD2	.	TRBJ2-3	CAWSASGRRADTQYF	TGTGCCTGGAGTGCTAGCGGGAGGCGGGCAGATACGCAGTATTTT
TRBV11-1	TRBD2	.	TRBJ2-7	CASSSGLAVYEQYF	TGTGCCAGCAGCTCGGGACTAGCGGTCTACGAGCAGTACTTC
TRBV9	TRBD1	.	TRBJ1-2	CASSVDRGNYGYTF	TGTGCCAGCAGCGTGGACAGGGGTAACTATGGCTACACCTTC
TRBV20-1	TRBD1	.	TRBJ1-5	CSASRNLGTENQPQHF	TGCAGTGCTAGTCGGAATCTTGGGACAGAAAATCAGCCCCAGCATTTT
TRBV21-1	.	many	TRBJ1-2	CASSKSRRGPNYGYTF	TGTGCCAGCAGCAAATCCAGAAGAGGGCCTAACTATGGCTACACCTTC
TRBV2	TRBD1	.	TRBJ1-2	CASSVDRDYGYTF	TGTGCCAGCAGTGTGGACAGGGACTATGGCTACACCTTC
TRBV5-1	.	.	TRBJ2-5	CASFVWGQETQYF	TGCGCCAGCTTTGTTTGGGGGCAAGAGACCCAGTACTTC